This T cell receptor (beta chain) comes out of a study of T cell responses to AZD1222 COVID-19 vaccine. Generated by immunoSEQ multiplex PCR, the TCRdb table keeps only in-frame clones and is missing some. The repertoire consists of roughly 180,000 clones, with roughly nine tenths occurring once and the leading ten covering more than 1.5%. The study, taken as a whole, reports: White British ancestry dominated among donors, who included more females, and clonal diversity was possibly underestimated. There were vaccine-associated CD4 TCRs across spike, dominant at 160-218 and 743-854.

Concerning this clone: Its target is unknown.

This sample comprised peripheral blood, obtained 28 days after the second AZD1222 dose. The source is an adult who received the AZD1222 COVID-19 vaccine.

CDR3 DNA: TGCAGCGTTGGGACTAGCGGGAGTGCGGCCTACGAGCAGTACTTC. Translating gives CSVGTSGSAAYEQYF. The rearrangement links TRBV29-1 to TRBJ2-7, with 13 bases lining up with TRBD2. This CDR3 comprises 15 residues. Germline V gene sequence: CDR1 SQVTM, CDR2 ANQGSEA. V gave up 4 bases and J gave up 2 bases; unmatched junction bases: 5.